Here is one T cell receptor (beta chain) with its context. Its antigen is still unknown. These data come from a study of T cells in Graves' hyperthyroidism and ophthalmopathy. Study-level results: Most thyroid clonotypes expanded above 0.001 were also detected in blood.

Germline V gene data show CDR1 as SGHTA and CDR2 as FQGNSA. The CDR3 totals 15 residues. Trimming pared 2 bases from V and 2 bases from J, leaving 11 bases between. TCR beta CDR3 regions were amplified from RNA transcripts. HTBI primers were used for first-round RT-PCR of the TCR CDR3. Via MiXCR, TCRdb re-called the multiplex PCR reads, giving one row per CDR3 protein. The table lists roughly 380,000 distinct CDR3 sequences, roughly 13% of them singletons. Recently diagnosed hyperthyroidism of less than 2 months' duration affected patients aged 18 to 65. This clonotype was sampled from a man aged 25-45 years with Graves' hyperthyroidism that later progressed to Graves' ophthalmopathy. This chain connects TRBV7-2 to TRBJ2-3; tentatively, D is TRBD1 (5 bases). Material for sequencing was blood. CDR3 region: CASSLMPGFTDTQYF. The CDR3 DNA is TGTGCCAGCAGCTTAATGCCAGGGTTCACAGATACGCAGTATTTT.